Shown below are 6 T cell receptor beta chains from a single sample sequenced in a study of radiotherapy plus CTLA-4 blockade in lung cancer. Only in-frame clones appear in the TCRdb table, and some are missing; sequencing was by immunoSEQ multiplex PCR. The profile shows tens of thousands of clones, 65% to 85% of them singletons. The specimen was peripheral blood, collected from a patient treated with radiotherapy plus ipilimumab. The receptors were gathered from a human donor with non-small cell lung cancer who had stable disease on radiotherapy plus ipilimumab.

This rearrangement joins TRBV4-3 to TRBJ1-4; D not certain. V was pared by 0 bases and J by 5 bases, with 10 bases between. CDR3 length equals 15 residues. CDR1 and CDR2 from the germline V gene are LGHNA and YSLEER. The CDR3 sequence is CASSQEGSPNEKLFF. In nucleotides, the CDR3 is TGCGCCAGCAGCCAAGAGGGCAGTCCCAATGAAAAACTGTTTTTT.

The V and J genes are TRBV9 and TRBJ1-2; TRBD1 agrees at 7 bases. J lost 7 bases, V lost 7 bases, and 7 bases had no gene match. Germline assignment: CDR1 SGDLS and CDR2 YYNGEE. The CDR3 length is 12 residues. In nucleotides, the CDR3 is TGTGCCAGCCGTCCTTCAGGGGGTGGCTACACCTTC. Encoded protein: CASRPSGGGYTF.

This chain joins TRBV6-1 and TRBJ2-4, with TRBD2 as a possible D gene (5 bases). Trimming stripped 3 bases from V and 6 bases from J, with 6 bases between. The CDR3 covers 12 residues. Per germline, CDR1 MNHNS and CDR2 SASEGT. In DNA form, the CDR3 reads TGTGCCAGCAGTGATGAGGGAAACATTCAGTACTTC. Residues: CASSDEGNIQYF.

The chain employs TRBV4-2 and TRBJ2-3; D not resolved. The CDR3 runs 15 residues. Germline V gives CDR1 LGHNA, CDR2 YNFKEQ. V lost 1 base and J lost 2, with 10 bases in between. The CDR3 here is CASSQGAGVTDTQYF. The CDR3 DNA follows: TGTGCCAGCAGCCAAGGGGCCGGAGTCACAGATACGCAGTATTTT.

The chain recombines TRBV6-1 with TRBJ1-3; D is possibly TRBD1 (5 bases). V shed 0 bases and J shed 3 bases, with 12 bases lying between them. Germline CDR1 and CDR2: MNHNS and SASEGT. The CDR3 is 16 amino acids. The CDR3 loop reads CASSEAGGVSGNTIYF. In DNA, the CDR3 is TGTGCCAGCAGTGAAGCGGGGGGAGTGAGTGGAAACACCATATATTTT.

This chain joins TRBV29-1 and TRBJ1-1; D ambiguous. There are 13 residues in the CDR3. Trimming took off 1 base at V and 2 bases at J, with 8 bases between the two ends. Germline V gene data show CDR1 as SQVTM and CDR2 as ANQGSEA. CDR3 in amino acids: CSVEAAVNTEAFF. For the CDR3, the DNA is TGCAGCGTTGAAGCAGCGGTCAACACTGAAGCTTTCTTT.